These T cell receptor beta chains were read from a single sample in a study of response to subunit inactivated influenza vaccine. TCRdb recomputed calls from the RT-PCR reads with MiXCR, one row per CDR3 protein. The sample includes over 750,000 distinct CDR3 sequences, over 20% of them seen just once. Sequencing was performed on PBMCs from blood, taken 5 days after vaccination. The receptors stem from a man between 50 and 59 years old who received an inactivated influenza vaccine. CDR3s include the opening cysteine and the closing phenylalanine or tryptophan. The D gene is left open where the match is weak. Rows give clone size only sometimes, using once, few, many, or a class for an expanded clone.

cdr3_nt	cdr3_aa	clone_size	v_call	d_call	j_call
TGCGCCAGCAGCGACGGGGGCGGGTCAGATACGCAGTATTTT	CASSDGGGSDTQYF	-	TRBV5-1	-	TRBJ2-3
TGTGCCAGCAGTTTAGCGTGGATAGGACTAGCGGGGGGGCCTGAGCAGTTCTTC	CASSLAWIGLAGGPEQFF	-	TRBV28	TRBD2	TRBJ2-1
TGTGCCAGCAGGGCCGGGACAGGCGGACTCTACGAGCAGTACTTC	CASRAGTGGLYEQYF	-	TRBV2	TRBD1	TRBJ2-7
TGCGCCAGCAGCGTTTGGGGGGCGCAGATCTACGAGCAGTACTTC	CASSVWGAQIYEQYF	-	TRBV5-1	-	TRBJ2-7
TGTGCCAGCAGTTTAGGTGACAGGGGCCCCTACAATGAGCAGTTCTTC	CASSLGDRGPYNEQFF	few	TRBV28	TRBD1	TRBJ2-1
TGTGCCAGCAGCTTAGGGGTTCTGTACAGGGGCAGGGACGAGCAGTACTTC	CASSLGVLYRGRDEQYF	-	TRBV7-8	TRBD1	TRBJ2-7
TGCAGTGCTGGGGCAGGGAATCAGCCCCAGCATTTT	CSAGAGNQPQHF	few	TRBV20-1	-	TRBJ1-5
TGTGCCAGCAGCCGAACGACTAGCGGGGGATACAATGAGCAGTTCTTC	CASSRTTSGGYNEQFF	-	TRBV6-1	TRBD2	TRBJ2-1
TGTGCCAGCAGCCCGGACACTTGGTACCAAGAGACCCAGTACTTC	CASSPDTWYQETQYF	few	TRBV11-2	-	TRBJ2-5
TGTGCCAGCAGCTTATCAGGGATCCCAGATACGCAGTATTTT	CASSLSGIPDTQYF	-	TRBV11-1	-	TRBJ2-3
TGTGCCAGCAGTTACCTACAGGGGATGAACACTGAAGCTTTCTTT	CASSYLQGMNTEAFF	-	TRBV6-5	TRBD1	TRBJ1-1
TGTGCCAGCAGCCGGAACGGGAGGGCCGAAGAGACCCAGTACTTC	CASSRNGRAEETQYF	few	TRBV7-9	TRBD2	TRBJ2-5
TGCAGCGTCGGTTGGACGGGCGACGAGCAGTACTTC	CSVGWTGDEQYF	few	TRBV29-1	-	TRBJ2-7
TGTGCCAGCAGTTCCGGCGGTGGATGGGAGACCCAGTACTTC	CASSSGGGWETQYF	-	TRBV6-5	-	TRBJ2-5
TGTGCCAGCAGTTACTCGACTGCCCTCGGCTCCTACAATGAGCAGTTCTTC	CASSYSTALGSYNEQFF	-	TRBV6-2/TRBV6-3	-	TRBJ2-1
TGTGCCAGCAGCTCTAGACAGGGGGGTAGCGATGAGCAGTTATTC	CASSSRQGGSDEQLF	-	TRBV5-4	TRBD1	TRBJ2-1
TGTGCCAGCAGCTTAGTAGGTGCGGTGATCACAGATACGCAGTATTTT	CASSLVGAVITDTQYF	few	TRBV7-6	-	TRBJ2-3
TGTGCCAGCAGGGCACGGGACACCTACTCCTCTGGGGCCAACGTCCTGACTTTC	CASRARDTYSSGANVLTF	-	TRBV12-3/TRBV12-4	-	TRBJ2-6
TGTGCCAGCAGTTATCTAGTTAGCGCCGGGGAGCTGTTTTTT	CASSYLVSAGELFF	few	TRBV12-3/TRBV12-4	-	TRBJ2-2
TGTGCCATCGGGGAGAACACCGGGGAGCTGTTTTTT	CAIGENTGELFF	many	TRBV10-3	-	TRBJ2-2
TGCGCCAGCAGCTGGACCCTCACGGGAAAACCTTCCTACGAGCAGTACTTC	CASSWTLTGKPSYEQYF	few	TRBV5-1	-	TRBJ2-7
TGTGCCAGCAGCTCCCGGACTAGCGGGAGACTTGTTTACTTC	CASSSRTSGRLVYF	-	TRBV7-8	TRBD2	TRBJ2-7
TGTGCCAGCAGTTTCGCAGGGGGCGGTGATGAAGCTTTCTTT	CASSFAGGGDEAFF	-	TRBV12-3/TRBV12-4	TRBD1	TRBJ1-1
TGTGCCAGCAGCTTAGTTTTGACGGGGAATCAGCCCCAGCATTTT	CASSLVLTGNQPQHF	-	TRBV7-2	-	TRBJ1-5
TGTGCCAGCAGCTTGGCCGGCACGACAGAGACCCAGTACTTC	CASSLAGTTETQYF	-	TRBV7-8	-	TRBJ2-5
TGTGCCAGCAGCAAGGGGGACGGCCTGGGGGAAAAACTGTTTTTT	CASSKGDGLGEKLFF	few	TRBV4-2	-	TRBJ1-4
TGCAGTGCCCCCGTGTCCCCCTACAATGAGCAGTTCTTC	CSAPVSPYNEQFF	many	TRBV20-1	-	TRBJ2-1
TGTGCCAGCAGCCAAGATCTGTACGACGAGCAGTACTTC	CASSQDLYDEQYF	-	TRBV3-1	-	TRBJ2-7
TGCGCCAGCAGCCAAGTGTATTTCAATGAGCAGTTCTTC	CASSQVYFNEQFF	-	TRBV4-1	-	TRBJ2-1
TGCAGTGCTACACCCCCCAGGGGCCTGGCCTACAATGAGCAGTTCTTC	CSATPPRGLAYNEQFF	-	TRBV20-1	-	TRBJ2-1
TGCAGTGCTGCGGGTGGCGGGGGCTTATCCTCTAGCACAGATACGCAGTATTTT	CSAAGGGGLSSSTDTQYF	-	TRBV20-1	-	TRBJ2-3
TGTGCCAGCAGCCGAACAGGGGGGATTAAGAATGAGCAGTTCTTC	CASSRTGGIKNEQFF	-	TRBV7-2	TRBD1	TRBJ2-1
TGTGCCAGCAGCCAGGGACACAGCACCGGGGAGCTGTTTTTT	CASSQGHSTGELFF	-	TRBV3-1	-	TRBJ2-2
TGTGGTTACAGACCCGCGAACACCGGGGAGCTGTTTTTT	CGYRPANTGELFF	-	TRBV5-6	-	TRBJ2-2
TGCAGTGCCTCTCCTTTAGCGGGCGCATCCTACGAGCAGTACTTC	CSASPLAGASYEQYF	many	TRBV20-1	TRBD2	TRBJ2-7
TGCGCCAGCAGCCCCGACAGGGTTTCCGGTGGCTACACCTTC	CASSPDRVSGGYTF	-	TRBV5-1	TRBD1	TRBJ1-2
TGTGCCAGCAGCGCCCTAGCGGGTCCCTCCTACGAGCAGTACTTC	CASSALAGPSYEQYF	many	TRBV9	TRBD2	TRBJ2-7
TGCAGTGCCACGATGAGTCTAGCGGGAGGGAATGAGCAGTTCTTC	CSATMSLAGGNEQFF	-	TRBV20-1	TRBD2	TRBJ2-1
TGCAGTGCTGGGCCGAGGAACACTGAAGCTTTCTTT	CSAGPRNTEAFF	few	TRBV20-1	-	TRBJ1-1
TGTGCCAGCAGCGTAATGGGCAGCTTCCAAGAGACCCAGTACTTC	CASSVMGSFQETQYF	few	TRBV9	-	TRBJ2-5
TGTGCCAGCAGTTCGCGAGCGGGAGGGCCGACAGATACGCAGTATTTT	CASSSRAGGPTDTQYF	few	TRBV12-3/TRBV12-4	TRBD2	TRBJ2-3
TGTGCCAGCAGCTTCAAGACTAGCGGGGGACCCGTTTCCCAAGAGACCCAGTACTTC	CASSFKTSGGPVSQETQYF	few	TRBV11-1	TRBD2	TRBJ2-5
TGCGCCAGCAGCCAAGTAGCGGCCCTGAGCACAGATACGCAGTATTTT	CASSQVAALSTDTQYF	many	TRBV4-3	-	TRBJ2-3
TGTGCCACCAAAGACAGTTATAGCAATCAGCCCCAGCATTTT	CATKDSYSNQPQHF	-	TRBV12-3/TRBV12-4	-	TRBJ1-5
TGCGCCAGCAGCCCCGTCTTGGAAGGGTTGGCTGAAGCTTTCTTT	CASSPVLEGLAEAFF	-	TRBV5-1	-	TRBJ1-1
TGCAGTGCTAGACGGGCAGGGGCGTCCCAAGAGACCCAGTACTTC	CSARRAGASQETQYF	-	TRBV20-1	-	TRBJ2-5
TGTGCCAGCAGTTCCCCCCAGCGGGGGGCCTACGAGCAGTACTTC	CASSSPQRGAYEQYF	few	TRBV27	TRBD2	TRBJ2-7
TGTGCCAGCAGTTACGCAGGGGTGGATGAGCAGTTCTTC	CASSYAGVDEQFF	-	TRBV6-5	-	TRBJ2-1
TGTGCCAGCAGCTCGCGACAGAAAGCTAACTATGGCTACACCTTC	CASSSRQKANYGYTF	few	TRBV11-2	-	TRBJ1-2
TGCAGCGTGGAAACTAGCGGGGGACGCCAAGAGACCCAGTACTTC	CSVETSGGRQETQYF	-	TRBV29-1	TRBD2	TRBJ2-5
TGTGCCAGCAGGGGATCCACCGGGACAGGGGGCACTGAAGCTTTCTTT	CASRGSTGTGGTEAFF	few	TRBV28	TRBD1	TRBJ1-1